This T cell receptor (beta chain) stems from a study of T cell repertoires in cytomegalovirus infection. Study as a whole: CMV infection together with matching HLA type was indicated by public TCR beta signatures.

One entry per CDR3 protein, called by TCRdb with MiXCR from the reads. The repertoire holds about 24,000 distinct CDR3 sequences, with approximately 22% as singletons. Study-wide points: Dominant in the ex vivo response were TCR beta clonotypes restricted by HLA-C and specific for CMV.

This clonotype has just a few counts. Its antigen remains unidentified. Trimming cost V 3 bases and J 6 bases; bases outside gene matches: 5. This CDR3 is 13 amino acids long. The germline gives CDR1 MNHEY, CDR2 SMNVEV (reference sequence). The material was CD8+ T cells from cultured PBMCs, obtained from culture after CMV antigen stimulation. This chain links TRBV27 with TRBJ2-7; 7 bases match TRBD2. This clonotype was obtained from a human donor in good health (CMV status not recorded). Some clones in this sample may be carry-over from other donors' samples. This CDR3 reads CASSFGASGEQYF. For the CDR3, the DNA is TGTGCCAGCAGTTTCGGGGCTAGCGGCGAGCAGTACTTC.